A selection of T cell receptor beta chains follows, all from one sample in a study of CD8 T cells in Susac syndrome. In TCRdb, the immunoSEQ multiplex PCR reads were re-called with MiXCR into one record per CDR3 protein. The sample consists of under 150,000 distinct CDR3 sequences, approximately 94% of them appearing once. Sequenced input: CD4+ T cells from PBMCs. Receptor source: a human donor with multiple sclerosis. Each CDR3 is given with its conserved first and last residue. Each record gives: D gene, J gene, clone size, V gene, CDR3 protein, CDR3 DNA. The D gene is left open where the match is weak. Some rows have no size entry. The others give once, few or many, or a class for an expanded clone.

TRBD1 | TRBJ2-7 | NA | TRBV27 | CASSSLFTGDYEQYF | TGTGCCAGCAGTTCCCTATTTACAGGGGATTACGAGCAGTACTTC
NA | TRBJ2-7 | NA | TRBV7-2 | CASSSGRTDLYEQYF | TGTGCCAGCAGCTCGGGTCGGACAGACCTCTACGAGCAGTACTTC
NA | TRBJ2-5 | NA | TRBV20-1 | CSAWGRGETQYF | TGCAGTGCCTGGGGCAGGGGAGAGACCCAGTACTTC
NA | TRBJ1-1 | NA | TRBV21-1 | CASSSRGGEGTEAFF | TGTGCCAGCAGCTCTCGTGGGGGGGAGGGCACTGAAGCTTTCTTT
NA | TRBJ1-5 | NA | TRBV7-2 | CASSLTRDQPQHF | TGTGCCAGCAGCTTAACAAGGGATCAGCCCCAGCATTTT
NA | TRBJ1-4 | NA | TRBV6-5 | CASSLGPRGEKLFF | TGTGCCAGCTCACTGGGACCCCGTGGTGAAAAACTGTTTTTT
NA | TRBJ2-3 | once | TRBV19 | CASSMGHQTDTQYF | TGTGCCAGTAGTATGGGACACCAGACAGATACGCAGTATTTT
NA | TRBJ1-5 | NA | TRBV7-9 | CASSLGVRGGNQPQHF | TGTGCCAGCAGCTTAGGTGTCAGGGGTGGCAATCAGCCCCAGCATTTT
NA | TRBJ2-2 | NA | TRBV25-1 | CASSDREYGELFF | TGTGCCAGCAGTGATCGGGAATACGGGGAGCTGTTTTTT
NA | TRBJ2-3 | NA | TRBV9 | CASSTAPPTDTQYF | TGTGCCAGCAGCACGGCCCCCCCCACAGATACGCAGTATTTT
NA | TRBJ1-5 | NA | TRBV15 | CATSRDEGGLPQHF | TGTGCCACCAGCAGAGATGAAGGGGGGTTGCCCCAGCATTTT
NA | TRBJ1-1 | NA | TRBV4-1 | CASSQEPAMNTEAFF | TGCGCCAGCAGCCAAGAGCCAGCTATGAACACTGAAGCTTTCTTT
NA | TRBJ1-2 | NA | TRBV19 | CASSIQLNYGYTF | TGTGCCAGTAGTATCCAACTAAACTATGGCTACACCTTC
NA | TRBJ2-3 | NA | TRBV24-1 | CATSLSGGPTDTQYF | TGTGCCACCAGTCTCTCCGGGGGGCCCACAGATACGCAGTATTTT
NA | TRBJ2-2 | NA | TRBV5-1 | CASSLGESTGELFF | TGCGCCAGCAGCTTGGGAGAGTCCACCGGGGAGCTTTTTTTT
NA | TRBJ2-6 | NA | TRBV27 | CASRLGLFSGANVLTF | TGTGCCAGCAGACTGGGCCTGTTCTCTGGGGCCAACGTCCTGACTTTC
NA | TRBJ1-3 | NA | TRBV4-1 | CASSQEGSATSGNTIYF | TGCGCCAGCAGCCAAGAAGGATCAGCTACCTCTGGAAACACCATATATTTT
TRBD1 | TRBJ1-1 | NA | TRBV5-1 | CASRRTGDSNTEAFF | TGCGCCAGCAGGAGGACAGGGGACTCGAACACTGAAGCTTTCTTT
TRBD2 | TRBJ2-1 | NA | TRBV2 | CASSLVQTSGGQGEQFF | TGTGCCAGCAGTCTGGTCCAGACTAGCGGGGGGCAGGGTGAGCAGTTCTTC
TRBD1 | TRBJ1-5 | NA | TRBV30 | CAWSDRGNQPQHF | TGTGCCTGGAGCGACAGGGGCAATCAGCCCCAGCATTTT
TRBD1 | TRBJ1-2 | NA | TRBV24-1 | CATGKTGGREGYTF | TGTGCCACCGGAAAGACAGGGGGCCGGGAAGGCTACACCTTC
TRBD2 | TRBJ2-7 | NA | TRBV7-9 | CASTNGLAGTYEQYF | TGTGCCAGCACCAACGGACTAGCGGGAACCTACGAGCAGTACTTC
NA | TRBJ2-2 | NA | TRBV6-6 | CASRWDWNTGELFF | TGTGCCAGCAGGTGGGACTGGAACACCGGGGAGCTGTTTTTT
NA | TRBJ2-3 | NA | TRBV5-4 | CASSSRTTDTQYF | TGTGCCAGCAGCTCAAGAACCACAGATACGCAGTATTTT
NA | TRBJ1-6 | NA | TRBV27 | CASSLSKWGLTNSPLHF | TGTGCCAGCAGTTTATCGAAGTGGGGTCTGACCAATTCACCCCTCCACTTT
TRBD1 | TRBJ1-1 | once | TRBV3-1 | CASSRDSNMNTEAFF | TGTGCCAGCAGCCGGGACAGTAATATGAACACTGAAGCTTTCTTT
NA | TRBJ1-2 | NA | TRBV18 | CASSPLQAVGFNYGYTF | TGTGCCAGCTCACCACTTCAGGCCGTCGGCTTTAACTATGGCTACACCTTC
NA | TRBJ1-1 | NA | TRBV7-9 | CASSLALGNTEAFF | TGTGCCAGCAGCTTGGCCCTAGGGAACACTGAAGCTTTCTTT
TRBD2 | TRBJ2-3 | NA | TRBV5-1 | CASQLRSGGPDTQYF | TGCGCCAGCCAGCTTCGCAGCGGGGGGCCAGATACGCAGTATTTT
NA | TRBJ1-2 | NA | TRBV4-1 | CASSQDPVSPSYGYTF | TGCGCCAGCAGCCAAGATCCGGTCAGCCCAAGCTATGGCTACACCTTC
TRBD2 | TRBJ2-3 | NA | TRBV19 | CASSLGLETDTQYF | TGTGCCAGTAGCCTGGGACTAGAAACAGATACGCAGTATTTT
TRBD1 | TRBJ2-3 | once | TRBV7-2 | CASSFRTGGADTQYF | TGTGCCAGCAGCTTCAGGACAGGGGGAGCAGATACGCAGTATTTT